These 23 T cell receptor beta chains came from one sample sequenced in a study of cytomegalovirus exposure and HLA in healthy donors. PCR amplification relied on 60 Vbeta primers (plus 13 Jbeta primers). The assay was immunoSEQ multiplex PCR, and TCRdb's table has in-frame clones only and misses some. The profile shows roughly 150,000 clones, around 85% of them singletons. The sample was PBMCs. These receptors all come from a man between 50 and 59 years old in good health and CMV-seropositive.

The genes are TRBV7-9 and TRBJ2-5; tentative D call: TRBD1 (5 bases). The CDR3 spans 15 residues. Germline CDR1 SEHNR, CDR2 FQNEAQ (reference sequence). V was pared by 5 bases and J by 3 bases, with 16 bases between. CDR3 DNA: TGTGCCAGCAGCCTACGTCGACAGATAGAAGAGACCCAGTACTTC. Protein: CASSLRRQIEETQYF.

This clone occurred a few times. The chain carries TRBV28 and TRBJ1-1, with D uncertain. There are 13 residues in the CDR3. Trimming cost V 4 bases and J 8 bases, with 14 bases left between them. From germline, CDR1 is MDHEN and CDR2 SYDVKM. CDR3 nucleotide sequence: TGTGCCAGCAGTTCAATAAACACTAGAGAAGCTTTCTTT. This gives the protein CASSSINTREAFF.

The V call is TRBV4-3, the J call TRBJ2-1; 8 bases agree with TRBD1. The CDR3 is 16 amino acids. In germline, CDR1 is LGHNA, CDR2 YSLEER. V was pared by 4 bases and J by 5 bases, with 10 bases of the junction left unmatched. The DNA of the CDR3 is TGCGCCAGCAGCCGGGAGGACAGGGAGCTAAACAATGAGCAGTTCTTC. Translated: CASSREDRELNNEQFF.

V and J are TRBV5-1 and TRBJ2-1, with D perhaps matching TRBD1 (6 bases). The length of the CDR3 is 15 residues. Germline CDR1 SGHRS, CDR2 YFSETQ. V lost 4 bases, J lost 0 bases, and 11 bases lay in between. The CDR3 nucleotides read TGCGCCAGCAGCCTGGAGGACAGCTCCTACAATGAGCAGTTCTTC. It specifies CASSLEDSSYNEQFF.

This clone is labeled as medium-sized (0.01 to 0.1%). This chain links TRBV6-5 with TRBJ2-2; weak D call: TRBD1 (5 bases). Germline assignment: CDR1 MNHEY and CDR2 SVGAGI. The CDR3 extends over 15 amino acids. V gave up 2 bases and J gave up 3 bases, with 10 bases separating them. In nucleotides, the CDR3 is TGTGCCAGCAGTTACGGCAGGGTGGACACCGGGGAGCTGTTTTTT. Its translation is CASSYGRVDTGELFF.

This clone has just a few counts. The CDR3 sequence is CASSAPRGRDYGYTF. The DNA of the CDR3 is TGTGCCAGCAGTGCCCCAAGGGGGAGGGACTATGGCTACACCTTC. V is TRBV2 and J is TRBJ1-2, with a possible D match to TRBD1 (6 bases). V was cut by 4 bases and J by 3 bases, with 15 bases left in between. The length of the CDR3 is 15 residues. Germline V gene sequence: CDR1 SNHLY, CDR2 FYNNEI.

In this sample, this clone turned up once. The chain has TRBV19 and TRBJ1-5, with D unclear. In germline, CDR1 is LNHDA, CDR2 SQIVND (reference sequence). The CDR3 has 13 residues. Trimming stripped 5 bases from V and 6 bases from J, with 11 bases between. The CDR3 loop reads CASSGVSSQPQHF. DNA for the CDR3: TGTGCCAGTAGTGGAGTTTCGAGTCAGCCCCAGCATTTT. The full variable domain, its missing parts supplied by reference TRBV19 and TRBJ1-5, is DGGITQSPKYLFRKEGQNVTLSCEQNLNHDAMYWYRQDPGQGLRLIYYSQIVNDFQKGDIAEGYSVSREKKESFPLTVTSAQKNPTAFYLCASSGVSSQPQHFGDGTRLSIL.

This chain links TRBV9 with TRBJ2-5, with D maybe TRBD1 (5 bases). CDR1 and CDR2 from the germline V gene are SGDLS and YYNGEE. V gave up 4 bases and J gave up 5 bases, with 21 bases separating them. CDR3 length equals 16 residues. DNA for the CDR3: TGTGCCAGCAGCCCAAGGGAAGGGGCCTTGGGGGAGACCCAGTACTTC. Its protein product is CASSPREGALGETQYF.

The V and J genes are TRBV5-1 and TRBJ1-1, with 10 bases matching TRBD1. Germline lookup yields CDR1 SGHRS and CDR2 YFSETQ. The J segment lost 3 bases and the V segment lost 5 bases, leaving 7 bases of the junction unmatched. The CDR3 length is 15 residues. As DNA, the CDR3 is TGCGCCAGCAGGACCGGGACAGGGGCCCACACTGAAGCTTTCTTT. Its protein product is CASRTGTGAHTEAFF.

This chain connects TRBV6-6 to TRBJ1-5; perhaps TRBD1 as D (5 bases). The ends were cut back, 4 bases at V and 4 bases at J, with 17 bases in the middle. The germline V gene has CDR1 MNHNY and CDR2 SVGAGI (reference sequence). The CDR3 runs to 16 residues. CDR3 in DNA: TGTGCCAGCAGTTCCGACCGAGTTGGGACTAATCAGCCCCAGCATTTT. Its translation: CASSSDRVGTNQPQHF.

This chain uses TRBV28 with TRBJ1-2; D is possibly TRBD1 (6 bases). This CDR3 has 13 amino acids. From germline, CDR1 is MDHEN and CDR2 SYDVKM. Trimming pared 3 bases from V and 8 bases from J, leaving 13 bases between. DNA for the CDR3: TGTGCCAGCAGTTTCAGCAGGGGTGAGGGCTACACCTTC. This gives the protein CASSFSRGEGYTF.

This chain links TRBV6-6 with TRBJ1-1; D is possibly TRBD1 (5 bases). Germline CDR1 MNHNY, CDR2 SVGAGI (reference sequence). The CDR3 length is 14 residues. V lost 6 bases and J 8 bases, leaving 19 bases between the germline ends. The CDR3 sequence is CASRLTSGRPEAFF. CDR3 nucleotides: TGTGCCAGCAGGCTTACTTCAGGGAGGCCCGAAGCTTTCTTT.

The chain uses TRBV7-2 and TRBJ1-1, with 8 positions matching TRBD1. This CDR3 comprises 14 residues. The V segment lost 5 bases and the J segment 1 base; nucleotides outside the gene matches: 3. Per germline, CDR1 SGHTA and CDR2 FQGNSA. CDR3 coding DNA: TGTGCCAGCAGCCTCAGGGGGCGGAACACTGAAGCTTTCTTT. Translated: CASSLRGRNTEAFF.

The CDR3 loop reads CAWRPTGGSGSSTDTQYF. The CDR3 region has the DNA TGTGCCTGGAGACCAACGGGGGGTTCCGGGAGTAGCACAGATACGCAGTATTTT. The chain links TRBV30 to TRBJ2-3; 7 bases agree with TRBD2. The ends lost 3 bases at V and 0 bases at J; junction bases unmatched: 15. The CDR3 totals 18 residues. Looked up from germline, CDR1 is GTSNPN and CDR2 is SVGIG (reference sequence).

The rearrangement joins TRBV5-1 to TRBJ1-2; tentatively, D is TRBD1 (5 bases). CDR1 and CDR2 (germline): SGHRS, YFSETQ. The CDR3 runs 15 residues. Trimming shortened V by 0 bases and J by 6 bases, and 15 bases separated the two germline ends. The CDR3 DNA reads TGCGCCAGCAGCTTGGCCGCAGGGATTGAAGATGGCTACACCTTC. Translation: CASSLAAGIEDGYTF. The whole variable domain, filled in from reference TRBV5-1 and TRBJ1-2, reads KAGVTQTPRYLIKTRGQQVTLSCSPISGHRSVSWYQQTPGQGLQFLFEYFSETQRNKGNFPGRFSGRQFSNSRSEMNVSTLELGDSALYLCASSLAAGIEDGYTFGSGTRLTVV.

This chain links TRBV15 with TRBJ2-2; 7 bases align to TRBD1. Per the germline V gene, CDR1 is LNHNV and CDR2 is YYDKDF (reference sequence). Trimming at V came to 5 bases and at J to 3 bases, leaving 6 bases not matched to a gene. The CDR3 consists of 15 residues. For the CDR3, the DNA is TGTGCCACCAGCGTTGGACAGGTATACACCGGGGAGCTGTTTTTT. Residues: CATSVGQVYTGELFF.

This clone turned up a few times. The genes are TRBV25-1 and TRBJ1-4; 7 nucleotides match TRBD1. In germline, CDR1 is MGHDK, CDR2 SYGVNS. The V and J ends lost 8 bases and 4 bases, in that order; junction bases with no gene match: 10. The CDR3 is made up of 15 amino acids. The CDR3 nucleotides read TGTGCCAGCGCCCGACAGGGAAGGGGTAATGAAAAACTGTTTTTT. Translation gives CASARQGRGNEKLFF.

The chain recombines TRBV27 with TRBJ1-1; 7 nucleotides agree with TRBD1. From germline, CDR1 is MNHEY and CDR2 SMNVEV (reference sequence). V gave up 3 bases and J gave up 0 bases; unmatched junction bases: 4. CDR3 length: 15 amino acids. CDR3 sequence reads: CASSLGTAMNTEAFF. DNA for the CDR3: TGTGCCAGCAGTTTGGGGACAGCGATGAACACTGAAGCTTTCTTT.

The V call is TRBV10-3, the J call TRBJ1-1; 7 nucleotides agree with TRBD1. V shed 6 bases, J shed 10 bases, and the junction held 17 bases outside the gene matches. The CDR3 runs to 15 residues. Germline-derived CDR1 and CDR2 are ENHRY and SYGVKD. CDR3 sequence reads: CAIRPTDRPGAGAFF. CDR3 nucleotides: TGTGCCATCAGGCCAACGGACAGGCCGGGTGCGGGAGCTTTCTTT.

The chain combines TRBV5-1 with TRBJ1-5; TRBD1 aligns across 7 bases. Looked up from germline, CDR1 is SGHRS and CDR2 is YFSETQ. CDR3 length: 13 residues. The trim removed 4 bases at V and 7 bases at J, leaving 5 bases unmatched. CDR3 residues: CASSPGTDQPQHF. The CDR3 DNA is TGCGCCAGCAGCCCAGGGACAGACCAGCCCCAGCATTTT.

This rearrangement joins TRBV27 to TRBJ1-2; D gene uncertain. The germline CDR1 and CDR2 sequences are MNHEY and SMNVEV (reference sequence). The V and J ends lost 2 bases and 2 bases respectively, with 6 bases between them. CDR3 length equals 13 residues. The CDR3 region is CASSLRENYGYTF. The DNA for the CDR3 is TGTGCCAGCAGTTTAAGGGAGAACTATGGCTACACCTTC.

The rearrangement links TRBV18 to TRBJ1-1; 10 bases agree with TRBD1. Germline CDR1 reads KGHSH; CDR2 reads LQKENI. The CDR3 contains 16 residues. Trimming removed 3 bases from V and 7 bases from J; junction bases left unmatched: 11. The CDR3 protein is CASSPYKTGGFGEAFF. The CDR3 DNA reads TGTGCCAGCTCACCTTACAAGACAGGGGGCTTTGGTGAAGCTTTCTTT.

V and J are TRBV4-3 and TRBJ1-5, with 9 bases aligning to TRBD1. The CDR3 sequence is 17 residues long. Germline values: CDR1 LGHNA, CDR2 YSLEER. With 2 bases clipped from V and 6 bases from J, the junction kept 11 bases outside the gene matches. CDR3 sequence (DNA): TGCGCCAGCAGCCAACCTACCGGGACAGGGAGTTTTCAGCCCCAGCATTTT. Translated: CASSQPTGTGSFQPQHF.